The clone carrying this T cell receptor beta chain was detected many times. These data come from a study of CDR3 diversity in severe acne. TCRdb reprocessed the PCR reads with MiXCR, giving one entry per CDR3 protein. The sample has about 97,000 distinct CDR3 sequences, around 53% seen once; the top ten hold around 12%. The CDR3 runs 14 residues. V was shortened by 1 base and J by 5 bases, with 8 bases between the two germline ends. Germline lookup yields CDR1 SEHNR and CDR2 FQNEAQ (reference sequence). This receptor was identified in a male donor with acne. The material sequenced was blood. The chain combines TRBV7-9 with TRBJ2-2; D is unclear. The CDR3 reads CASSLVERTGELFF. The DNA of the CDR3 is TGTGCCAGCAGCTTAGTAGAGAGAACCGGGGAGCTGTTTTTT.